Listed below are T cell receptor beta chains from one sample, sequenced in a study of T cell responses to AZD1222 COVID-19 vaccine. Some clones are missing from TCRdb's copy, which holds only in-frame ones; the method was immunoSEQ multiplex PCR. The sample has around 87,000 clones, just over 90% seen once. The starting material was peripheral blood, obtained on day 0 of AZD1222 vaccination. The receptors were gathered from an adult in good health. Each CDR3 is given with its conserved first and last residue. Fields, in order: clone size, J gene, V gene, D gene, CDR3 DNA, CDR3 protein. D genes are given only for firm matches. Only part of the rows carry a size: once, few, many, or a class if the clone is expanded.

-	TRBJ2-2	TRBV7-2	-	TGTGCCAGCAGCTTACGCAGCTACTTCAAAAACACCGGGGAGCTGTTTTTT	CASSLRSYFKNTGELFF
-	TRBJ2-7	TRBV5-1	TRBD1	TGCGCCAGCAGTTGGGACAGGCCTTACGAGCAGTACTTC	CASSWDRPYEQYF
-	TRBJ1-5	TRBV6-5	TRBD1	TGTGCCAGCAGACTAGACAGGGGGGGAAATCAGCCCCAGCATTTT	CASRLDRGGNQPQHF
-	TRBJ1-2	TRBV5-1	TRBD1	TGCGCCAGCAGCGCGGGACAGGGGGCTGGTATCTATGGCTACACCTTC	CASSAGQGAGIYGYTF
-	TRBJ2-1	TRBV7-2	-	TGTGCCAGCAGCTTATCGGGGTTCCTCTACAATGAGCAGTTCTTC	CASSLSGFLYNEQFF
few	TRBJ2-1	TRBV4-1	-	TGCGCCAGCAGCCAAGTAGAGGGAGTCGTCTCCTACAATGAGCAGTTCTTC	CASSQVEGVVSYNEQFF
once	TRBJ1-1	TRBV28	-	TGTGCCAGCAGTTTAAGGGTTACAGGGAGAACTGAAGCTTTCTTT	CASSLRVTGRTEAFF
-	TRBJ1-2	TRBV7-9	-	TGTGCCAGCAGCTTAGAGAGGCCCTATGGCTACACCTTC	CASSLERPYGYTF
once	TRBJ2-1	TRBV7-9	-	TGTGCCAGCAGCTTAATCAGGACCAGAACCTACAATGAGCAGTTCTTC	CASSLIRTRTYNEQFF
-	TRBJ1-1	TRBV5-1	-	TGCGCCAGCAGCTCGGGACCGATGAACACTGAAGCTTTCTTT	CASSSGPMNTEAFF
once	TRBJ1-6	TRBV3-1/TRBV3-2	TRBD1	TGTGCCAGCAGCGGGACAGGGGAGAATTCACCCCTCCACTTT	CASSGTGENSPLHF
-	TRBJ2-7	TRBV28	-	TGTGCCAGCAGTTTCCGGGGAGATTCCTACGAGCAGTACTTC	CASSFRGDSYEQYF
-	TRBJ2-5	TRBV4-3	TRBD1	TGCGCCAGCAGCCGCACAGGGCTTACAGGGGGACAAGAGACCCAGTACTTC	CASSRTGLTGGQETQYF
-	TRBJ2-7	TRBV4-2	-	TGTGCCAGCAGCCATCAGGGTGCCCAATCCGAGCAGTACTTC	CASSHQGAQSEQYF
-	TRBJ1-4	TRBV2	-	TGTGCCAGCAGTGAGAGGGACCCAATGAGTGAAAAACTGTTTTTT	CASSERDPMSEKLFF
few	TRBJ2-3	TRBV2	-	TGTGCCAGCAAAGTTATCAGTACAGATACGCAGTATTTT	CASKVISTDTQYF
-	TRBJ2-5	TRBV6-1	-	TGTGCCAGCAGTGATACAGGGTTCGGGACCCAGTACTTC	CASSDTGFGTQYF
-	TRBJ2-7	TRBV6-5	-	TGTGCCAGCAGTTACAGGCCGAAAAGTTCCGTCGAGCAGTACTTC	CASSYRPKSSVEQYF
-	TRBJ2-4	TRBV3-1/TRBV3-2	-	TGTGCCAGCAGCCGGGAACAGCGGCGGAAAAACATTCAGTACTTC	CASSREQRRKNIQYF
-	TRBJ1-1	TRBV18	-	TGTGCCAGCTCACAGGGGCGGAACACTGAAGCTTTCTTT	CASSQGRNTEAFF
-	TRBJ2-3	TRBV9	TRBD2	TGTGCCAGCAGCGAGGGACTAGTGGCAGATACGCAGTATTTT	CASSEGLVADTQYF
-	TRBJ1-5	TRBV11-2	-	TGTGCCAGCAGCTTTCTCCCGGGAGTAGCTCAGCCCCAGCATTTT	CASSFLPGVAQPQHF
-	TRBJ1-5	TRBV19	-	TGTGCCAGTAGTACACAGAGGGATCAGCCCCAGCATTTT	CASSTQRDQPQHF
-	TRBJ1-6	TRBV15	TRBD1	TGTGCCACCAGCAGAGACCGGGACAGGGCTTCACCCCTCCACTTT	CATSRDRDRASPLHF
-	TRBJ2-3	TRBV19	TRBD2	TGTGCCAGTACTCCCCCAGGACTAGCGAAGCCTAGCACAGATACGCAGTATTTT	CASTPPGLAKPSTDTQYF
-	TRBJ1-4	TRBV6-5	-	TGTGCCAGCAGTTACATGTGGGGGAATGAAAAACTGTTTTTT	CASSYMWGNEKLFF
-	TRBJ1-1	TRBV28	-	TGTGCCAGCAGCTCACCGGGACACCCGAGAACTGAAGCTTTCTTT	CASSSPGHPRTEAFF
-	TRBJ1-2	TRBV5-4	-	TGTGCCAGCAGCCCTGTCGACAAGACCCTTGGTGGCTACACCTTC	CASSPVDKTLGGYTF
-	TRBJ2-7	TRBV7-9	-	TGTGCCAGCAGCTTAGGGTTCCACGAGCAGTACTTC	CASSLGFHEQYF
once	TRBJ1-5	TRBV19	-	TGTGCCAGTAGTGTCAGGGGTCTCAATCAGCCCCAGCATTTT	CASSVRGLNQPQHF
-	TRBJ2-3	TRBV6-1	-	TGTGCCAGCAGTGACCCACCCCTGGGCACAGATACGCAGTATTTT	CASSDPPLGTDTQYF
once	TRBJ1-1	TRBV10-3	TRBD1	TGTGCCATCAGTCCGGGACAGGACCTGAACACTGAAGCTTTCTTT	CAISPGQDLNTEAFF
-	TRBJ2-2	TRBV9	-	TGTGCCAGCAGCGTTCGGGCTAGCCCCGGGGAGCTGTTTTTT	CASSVRASPGELFF
-	TRBJ2-1	TRBV18	-	TGTGCCAGCTCACCACGGGGCGGAGCGGAGCAGTTCTTC	CASSPRGGAEQFF
-	TRBJ1-6	TRBV7-2	-	TGTGCCAGCGCGTGGGGGGGTGATAATTCACCCCTCCACTTT	CASAWGGDNSPLHF
-	TRBJ2-2	TRBV5-1	-	TGCGCCAGCAGCTTCGGATCCACCGGGGAGCTGTTTTTT	CASSFGSTGELFF
-	TRBJ1-5	TRBV5-4	-	TGTGCCAGCAGCTCGGGCGGGGGGCTGATTCAGCCCCAGCATTTT	CASSSGGGLIQPQHF
-	TRBJ1-2	TRBV6-5	TRBD1	TGTGCCAGCAGCAGGACAGGGGAAGTGGGCTACACCTTC	CASSRTGEVGYTF
-	TRBJ1-5	TRBV27	-	TGTGCCAGCAGCTGGGCGTGGAGGCATAATCAGCCCCAGCATTTT	CASSWAWRHNQPQHF
once	TRBJ2-1	TRBV5-6	TRBD2	TGTGCCAGCAGCGACGAGCGGGGCTATTCCTACAATGAGCAGTTCTTC	CASSDERGYSYNEQFF
few	TRBJ1-5	TRBV6-2/TRBV6-3	-	TGTGCCAGCAGTTACTCGAGTCCGGGAGAACAGCCCCAGCATTTT	CASSYSSPGEQPQHF
-	TRBJ1-2	TRBV7-2	-	TGTGCCAGCAGCCTTATACCCTATGGCTACACCTTC	CASSLIPYGYTF